This T cell receptor beta chain was captured by sequencing in a study of PD-L1 blockade in urothelial cancer. CDR1 and CDR2 from the germline V gene are GTSNPN and SVGIG (reference sequence). The CDR3 contains 11 residues. Between the trimmed V and J ends, which lost 2 bases and 6 bases, there was a span of 4 bases. Only in-frame clones appear in the TCRdb table, and some are missing; sequencing was by immunoSEQ multiplex PCR. The table has roughly 120,000 clones, 65% to 85% seen once; the top ten hold about 2.9%. Time point here: pretreatment peripheral blood. This sequence was found in a man between 45 and 60 years old with urothelial cancer. Source: PBMCs, taken around atezolizumab (anti-PD-L1) treatment. V and J are TRBV30 and TRBJ2-2; D is ambiguous. CDR3 in amino acids: CAWSLSGELFF. The CDR3 nucleotides read TGTGCCTGGAGTTTATCCGGGGAGCTGTTTTTT. The full variable domain, with the rest looked up from reference TRBV30 and TRBJ2-2, is SQTIHQWPATLVQPVGSPLSLECTVEGTSNPNLYWYRQAAGRGLQLLFYSVGIGQISSEVPQNLSASRPQDRQFILSSKKLLLSDSGFYLCAWSLSGELFFGEGSRLTVL.